This TCR beta chain came from a study of blood T cells in healthy people across ages. Whole-study findings and limits: Diversity estimates drawn from one million T cells were deemed underestimates. The recorded TCR beta diversity per million T cells decreased in a roughly linear manner with age.

With a J-beta primer mix and a sample-barcoded 5' primer, a second PCR ran roughly 6 to 11 cycles. MiXCR, applied by TCRdb to the 5' RACE reads, yields one record per CDR3 protein. The sample comprises about 1.5 million distinct CDR3 sequences, under 55% of which are singletons, and less than 5% rests with the top ten. Looked up from germline, CDR1 is LGHDT and CDR2 is YNNKEL (reference sequence). Trimming cost V 1 base and J 11 bases; bases outside gene matches: 15. This CDR3 comprises 16 residues. A note on this clonotype: Antigen unknown.

This rearrangement joins TRBV3-1 to TRBJ2-5, with TRBD2 identical over 8 bases. The sequenced sample was blood. The sequence derives from a woman aged 18-35 years in good health. As DNA, the CDR3 is TGTGCCAGCAGCCAAGTTCTCGGGAGGGCCAACCGTGAGCAGTACTTC. Encoded protein: CASSQVLGRANREQYF.